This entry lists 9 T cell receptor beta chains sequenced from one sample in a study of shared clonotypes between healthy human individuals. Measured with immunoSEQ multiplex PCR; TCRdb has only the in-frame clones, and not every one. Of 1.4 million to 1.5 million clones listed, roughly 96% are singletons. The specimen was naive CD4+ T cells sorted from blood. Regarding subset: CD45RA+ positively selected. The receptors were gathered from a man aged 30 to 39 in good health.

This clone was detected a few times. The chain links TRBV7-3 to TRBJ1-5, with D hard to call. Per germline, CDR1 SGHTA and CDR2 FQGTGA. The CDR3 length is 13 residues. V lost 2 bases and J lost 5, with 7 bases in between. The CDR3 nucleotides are TGTGCCAGCAGCTTATCCGGGGATCAGCCCCAGCATTTT. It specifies CASSLSGDQPQHF.

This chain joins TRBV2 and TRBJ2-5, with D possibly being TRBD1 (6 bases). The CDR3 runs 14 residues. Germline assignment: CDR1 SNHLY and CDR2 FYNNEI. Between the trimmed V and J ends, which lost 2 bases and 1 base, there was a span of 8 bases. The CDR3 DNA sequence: TGTGCCAGCAGTGAATCGACAGGCCAAGAGACCCAGTACTTC. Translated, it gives CASSESTGQETQYF.

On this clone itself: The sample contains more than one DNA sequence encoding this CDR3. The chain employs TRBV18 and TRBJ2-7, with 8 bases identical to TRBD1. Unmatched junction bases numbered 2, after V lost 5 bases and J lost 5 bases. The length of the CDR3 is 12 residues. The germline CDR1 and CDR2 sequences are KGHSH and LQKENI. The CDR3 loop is CASSKDRDEQYF. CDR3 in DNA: TGTGCCAGCTCAAAGGACAGGGACGAGCAGTACTTC.

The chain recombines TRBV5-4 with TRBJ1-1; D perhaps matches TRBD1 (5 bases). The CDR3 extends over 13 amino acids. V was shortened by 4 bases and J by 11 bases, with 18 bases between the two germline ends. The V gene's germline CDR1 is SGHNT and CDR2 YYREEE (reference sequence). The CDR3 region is CASSLRDRIEAFF. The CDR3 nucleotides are TGTGCCAGCAGCCTCCGGGACCGGATAGAGGCTTTCTTT.

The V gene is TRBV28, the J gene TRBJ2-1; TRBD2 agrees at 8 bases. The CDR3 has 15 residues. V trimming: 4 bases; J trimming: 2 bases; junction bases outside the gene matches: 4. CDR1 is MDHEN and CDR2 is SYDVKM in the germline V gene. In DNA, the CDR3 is TGTGCCAGCAGTTCAGCGGGAGCGGCCTACAATGAGCAGTTCTTC. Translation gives CASSSAGAAYNEQFF.

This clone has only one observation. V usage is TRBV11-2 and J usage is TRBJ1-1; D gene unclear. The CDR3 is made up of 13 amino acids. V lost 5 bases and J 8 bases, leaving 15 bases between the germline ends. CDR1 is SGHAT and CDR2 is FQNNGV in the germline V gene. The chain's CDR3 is CASSPNGRSEAFF. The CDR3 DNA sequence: TGTGCCAGCAGCCCCAATGGACGGTCCGAAGCTTTCTTT.

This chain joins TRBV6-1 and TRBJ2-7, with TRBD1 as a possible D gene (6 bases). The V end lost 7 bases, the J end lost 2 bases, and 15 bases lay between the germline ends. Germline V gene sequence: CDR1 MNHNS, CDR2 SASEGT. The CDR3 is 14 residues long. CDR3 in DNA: TGTGCCAGCATCCGGGACACTCTTACCTACGAGCAGTACTTC. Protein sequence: CASIRDTLTYEQYF.

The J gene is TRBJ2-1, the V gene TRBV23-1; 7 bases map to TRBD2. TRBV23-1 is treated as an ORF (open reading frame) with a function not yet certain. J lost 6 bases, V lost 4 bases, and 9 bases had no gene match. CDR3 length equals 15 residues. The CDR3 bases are TGCGCCAGCAGTCCCCTTCGGGAGGCGTTCAATGAGCAGTTCTTC. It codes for CASSPLREAFNEQFF.

CDR3 sequence (DNA): TGTGCCAGCAATCGGTTAAACCTGAACACTGAAGCTTTCTTT. Protein sequence: CASNRLNLNTEAFF. This chain joins TRBV28 and TRBJ1-1; D unresolved. Per germline, CDR1 MDHEN and CDR2 SYDVKM. This CDR3 is 14 amino acids long. V lost 7 bases and J lost 0, with 12 bases in between.